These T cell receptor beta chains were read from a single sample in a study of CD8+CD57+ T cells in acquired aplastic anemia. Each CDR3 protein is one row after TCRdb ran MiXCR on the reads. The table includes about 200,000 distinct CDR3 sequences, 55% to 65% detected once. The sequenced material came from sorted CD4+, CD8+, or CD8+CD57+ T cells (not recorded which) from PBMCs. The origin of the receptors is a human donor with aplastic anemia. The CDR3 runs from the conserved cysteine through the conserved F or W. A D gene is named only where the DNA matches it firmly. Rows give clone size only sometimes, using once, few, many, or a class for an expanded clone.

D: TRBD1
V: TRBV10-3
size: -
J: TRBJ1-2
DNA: TGTGCCATCAGTGAAACCGGGACAGGGTCCGGCTACACCTTC
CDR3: CAISETGTGSGYTF

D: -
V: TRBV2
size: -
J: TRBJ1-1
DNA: TGTGCCAGCAGTGATCGCGGGGACGAGAACACTGAAGCTTTCTTT
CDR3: CASSDRGDENTEAFF

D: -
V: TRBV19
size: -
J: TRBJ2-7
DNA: TGTGCCAGTAGTATAGTCGCAGGGGCCTACGAGCAGTACTTC
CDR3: CASSIVAGAYEQYF

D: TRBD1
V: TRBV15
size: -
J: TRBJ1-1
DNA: TGTGCCACCAGCCGCGGGACAGCGGGGACTGAAGCTTTCTTT
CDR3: CATSRGTAGTEAFF

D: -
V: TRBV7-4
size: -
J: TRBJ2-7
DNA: TGTGCCAGCAGCTTAGATGGTTCTGTGGCAGAGCAGTACTTC
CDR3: CASSLDGSVAEQYF

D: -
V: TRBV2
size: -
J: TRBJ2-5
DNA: TGTGCCAGCACCGACCGAGAGACCCAGTACTTC
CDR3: CASTDRETQYF

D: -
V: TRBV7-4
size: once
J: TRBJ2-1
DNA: TGTGCCAGCAGCTGGCGGGACTATGAGCAGTTCTTC
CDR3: CASSWRDYEQFF

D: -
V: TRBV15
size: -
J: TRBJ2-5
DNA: TGTGCCACCAGTCGGGGCTACCAAGAGACCCAGTACTTC
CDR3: CATSRGYQETQYF

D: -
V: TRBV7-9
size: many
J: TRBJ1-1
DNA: TGTGCCAGCAGCTTAGGCGGGGGGCCTACTGAAGCTTTCTTT
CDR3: CASSLGGGPTEAFF

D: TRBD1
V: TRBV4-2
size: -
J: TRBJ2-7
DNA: TGTGCCAGCAGCCAAGAAGAGACCGGGACAGGGAATTCCGAGCAGTACTTC
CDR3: CASSQEETGTGNSEQYF

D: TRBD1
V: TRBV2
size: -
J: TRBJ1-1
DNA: TGTGCCAGCAAGGTGACAGGGGTTACTGAAGCTTTCTTT
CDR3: CASKVTGVTEAFF

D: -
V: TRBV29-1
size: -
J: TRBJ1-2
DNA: TGCAGCGTTAGGGTAACAACTAACGGCTACACCTTC
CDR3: CSVRVTTNGYTF

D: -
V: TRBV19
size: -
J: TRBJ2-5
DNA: TGTGCCAGTAGTATGGGGGGAGAGACCCAGTACTTC
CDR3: CASSMGGETQYF

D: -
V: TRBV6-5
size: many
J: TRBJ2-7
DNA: TGTGCCAGCAGTTACGCGTCTGGTGACGAATTCCCTTACGAGCAGTACTTC
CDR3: CASSYASGDEFPYEQYF

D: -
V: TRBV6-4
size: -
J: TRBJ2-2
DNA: TGTGCCAGCAGTGAGGGGAGCGACACCGGGGAGCTGTTTTTT
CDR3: CASSEGSDTGELFF

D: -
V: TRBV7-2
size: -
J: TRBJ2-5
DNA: TGTGCCAGCAGGGGTTTCGAGGGGGAGACCCAGTACTTC
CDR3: CASRGFEGETQYF

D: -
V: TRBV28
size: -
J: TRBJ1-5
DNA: TGTGCCAGCAGTCCATCCACAGGGCCCGGGCAGCCCCAGCATTTT
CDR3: CASSPSTGPGQPQHF

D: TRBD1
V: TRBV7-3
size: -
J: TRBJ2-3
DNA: TGTGCCAGCAGCACGACAGGGTACGTCATAGGAGATACGCAGTATTTT
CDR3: CASSTTGYVIGDTQYF

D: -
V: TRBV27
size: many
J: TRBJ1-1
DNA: TGTGCCAGCAGTTTATCGAGTCAGGGCTACACTGAAGCTTTCTTT
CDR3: CASSLSSQGYTEAFF

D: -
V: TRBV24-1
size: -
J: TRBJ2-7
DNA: TGTGCCACCAGTGATTCAACCCACCCCGCCTACGAGCAGTACTTC
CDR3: CATSDSTHPAYEQYF

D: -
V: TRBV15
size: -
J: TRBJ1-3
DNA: TGTGCCACCAGCAGGCAGCAACTCTCTGGAAACACCATATATTTT
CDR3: CATSRQQLSGNTIYF

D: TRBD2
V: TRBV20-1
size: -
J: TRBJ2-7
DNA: TGCAGTGCTTCTGGGACTAGCGGGAGCCACGAGCAGTACTTC
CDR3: CSASGTSGSHEQYF

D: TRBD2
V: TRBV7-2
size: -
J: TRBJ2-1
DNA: TGTGCCAGCAGCTCCGGGACTAGCCTGAGTGAGCAGTTCTTC
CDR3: CASSSGTSLSEQFF

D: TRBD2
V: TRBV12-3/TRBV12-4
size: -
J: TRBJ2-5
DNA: TGTGCCAGCAGTTTATCAGCGGGGGGCCAAGAGACCCAGTACTTC
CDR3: CASSLSAGGQETQYF

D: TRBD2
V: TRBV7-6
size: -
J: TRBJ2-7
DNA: TGTGCCAGCAGCTTCGGGACTAGCGGGAAAAATCCGGGCGAGCAGTACTTC
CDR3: CASSFGTSGKNPGEQYF

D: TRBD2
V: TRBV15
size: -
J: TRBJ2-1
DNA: TGTGCCACCAGCAGAGATGATACGGGAGGACCCAATGAGCAGTTCTTC
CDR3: CATSRDDTGGPNEQFF

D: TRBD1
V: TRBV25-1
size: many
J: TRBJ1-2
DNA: TGTGCCAGCAGGGGTGACAGGGTCGACTATGGCTACACCTTC
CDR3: CASRGDRVDYGYTF

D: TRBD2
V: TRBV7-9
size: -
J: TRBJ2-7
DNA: TGTGCCAGCAGCGAGACGTGGGGGGGGTACGAGCAGTACTTC
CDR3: CASSETWGGYEQYF

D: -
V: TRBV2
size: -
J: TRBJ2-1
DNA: TGTGCCAGCAGAACCCGTGGGACGAGATACAATGAGCAGTTCTTC
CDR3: CASRTRGTRYNEQFF

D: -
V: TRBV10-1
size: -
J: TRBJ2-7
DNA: TGCGCCAGCAGCAACCGGGATCGAACCTACGAGCAGTACTTC
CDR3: CASSNRDRTYEQYF

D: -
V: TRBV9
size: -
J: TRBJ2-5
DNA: TGTGCCAGCAGCGGGTTGGGGGGCCAAGGGACCCAGTACTTC
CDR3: CASSGLGGQGTQYF

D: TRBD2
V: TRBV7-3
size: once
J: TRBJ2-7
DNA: TGCGCCAGCAGCCAAGAGGCGGGGGGCTACGAGCAGTGCTTC
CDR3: CASSQEAGGYEQCF

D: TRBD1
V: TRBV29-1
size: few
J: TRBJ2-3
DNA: TGCAGCGTTGAAGAGAAGGACAGGGCTAGCACAGATACGCAGTATTTT
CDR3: CSVEEKDRASTDTQYF

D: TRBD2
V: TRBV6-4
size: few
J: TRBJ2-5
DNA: TGTGCCAGCAGCCCGGGACTAGCGGATCAAGAGACCCAGTACTTC
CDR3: CASSPGLADQETQYF

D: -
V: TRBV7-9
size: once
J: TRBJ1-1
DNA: TGTGCCAGCAGCTTAGCTTGGGGCACTGAAGCTTTCTTT
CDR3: CASSLAWGTEAFF

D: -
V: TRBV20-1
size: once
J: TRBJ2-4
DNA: TGCAGTGCTAGAGACCTAGAAAGGGAGCAGTACTTC
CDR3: CSARDLEREQYF

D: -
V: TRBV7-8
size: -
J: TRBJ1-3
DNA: TGTGCCAGCAGCCAAGGGGCTAGCTCTGGAAACACCATATATTTT
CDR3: CASSQGASSGNTIYF

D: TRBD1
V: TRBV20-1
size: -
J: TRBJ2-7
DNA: TGCAGTGCTCAGACAGGGGACTCGTGGGAGCAGTACTTC
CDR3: CSAQTGDSWEQYF

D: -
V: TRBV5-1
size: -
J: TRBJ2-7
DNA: TGCGCCAGCAGCATTGGGGGTGCTGGGACCTACGGCTACGAGCAGTACTTC
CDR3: CASSIGGAGTYGYEQYF

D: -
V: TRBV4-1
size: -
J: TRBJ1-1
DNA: TGCGCCAGCAGCCAAGAGCGGGGAAGTGAAGCTTTCTTT
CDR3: CASSQERGSEAFF

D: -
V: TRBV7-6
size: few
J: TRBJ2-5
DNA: TGTGCCAGCAGCTTGACGGAGGCAAGTTTGGCCCAGTACTTC
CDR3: CASSLTEASLAQYF

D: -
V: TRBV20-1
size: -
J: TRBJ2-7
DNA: TGCAGTGCTAGAGGAGGGGAATCCTACGAGCAGTACTTC
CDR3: CSARGGESYEQYF

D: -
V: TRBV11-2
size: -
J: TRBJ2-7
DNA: TGTGCCAGCAGCCACGCGGAGGGGGCGCCCTACGAGCAGTACTTC
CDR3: CASSHAEGAPYEQYF

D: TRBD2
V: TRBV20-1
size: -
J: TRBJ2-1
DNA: TGCAGTGCTAGAGATTTTGAGGCTAGCGGGACGAACAATGAGCAGTTCTTC
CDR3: CSARDFEASGTNNEQFF

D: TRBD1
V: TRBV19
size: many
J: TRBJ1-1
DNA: TGTGCCAGTACCGCGGACAGGGCGAACACTGAAGCTTTCTTT
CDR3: CASTADRANTEAFF

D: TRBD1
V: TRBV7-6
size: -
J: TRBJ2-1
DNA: TGTGCCAGCAGCTTAGCCTTCGCCGGGGGACAGGGGGCGAGGGAGCAGTTCTTC
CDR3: CASSLAFAGGQGAREQFF

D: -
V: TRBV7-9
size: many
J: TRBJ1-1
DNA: TGTGCCAGCAGCTTAAAGGGCCCCACTGAAGCTTTCTTT
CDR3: CASSLKGPTEAFF

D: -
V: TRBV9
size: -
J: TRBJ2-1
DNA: TGTGCCAGCAGCGTCGGGCCCGCCTCCTACAATGAGCAGTTCTTC
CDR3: CASSVGPASYNEQFF

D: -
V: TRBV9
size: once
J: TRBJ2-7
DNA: TGTGCCAGCAGCAATAGCCCGGGACCGATGAGCTCCTACGAGCAGTACTTC
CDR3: CASSNSPGPMSSYEQYF

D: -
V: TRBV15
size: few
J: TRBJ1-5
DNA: TGTGCCACCAGCAGAGGGGGCGAACAGCCCCAGCATTTT
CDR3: CATSRGGEQPQHF